Listed below are T cell receptor beta chains from one sample, sequenced in a study of blood T cell repertoires in COVID-19. TCRdb's copy holds only in-frame clones and misses some; the assay was immunoSEQ multiplex PCR. The sample yields some 290,000 clones, roughly 86% seen once. Sample: peripheral blood. These receptors all stem from a man younger than 30 with active or convalescent COVID-19. Both conserved end residues are part of each CDR3. The order of the fields is J gene, V gene, clone size, D gene, CDR3 length, CDR3 DNA, CDR3 protein. The D gene is left open where the match is weak. Part of the rows lack a size; the others show once, few, many or a class for expanded clones.

J: TRBJ1-2; V: TRBV4-1; size: -; D: -; length: 15; DNA: TGCGCCAGCAGCCAAGATTGGCAGGTCGACTATGGCTACACCTTC; CDR3: CASSQDWQVDYGYTF
J: TRBJ2-1; V: TRBV18; size: -; D: TRBD2; length: 16; DNA: TGTGCCAGCTCAGAAACTAGCGGGGAGACCTACAATGAGCAGTTCTTC; CDR3: CASSETSGETYNEQFF
J: TRBJ1-2; V: TRBV5-6; size: -; D: -; length: 13; DNA: TGTGCCAGCAGCGATCGGGTCTTCTATGGCTACACCTTC; CDR3: CASSDRVFYGYTF
J: TRBJ2-1; V: TRBV25-1; size: -; D: TRBD1; length: 13; DNA: TGTGCCAGCAGGGACAGGGCAGGCAATGAGCAGTTCTTC; CDR3: CASRDRAGNEQFF
J: TRBJ2-3; V: TRBV2; size: once; D: -; length: 12; DNA: TGTGCCAGCAGACTCTTCACAGATACGCAGTATTTT; CDR3: CASRLFTDTQYF
J: TRBJ2-5; V: TRBV2; size: once; D: -; length: 17; DNA: TGTGCCAGCAGTGAAAGGAACGACATGTGGTTCCAAGAGACCCAGTACTTC; CDR3: CASSERNDMWFQETQYF
J: TRBJ1-1; V: TRBV10-3; size: -; D: -; length: 15; DNA: TGTGCCACCGCGACCGAAGAGGGGGGGAGCACTGAAGCTTTCTTT; CDR3: CATATEEGGSTEAFF
J: TRBJ2-7; V: TRBV5-6; size: medium-sized; D: TRBD1; length: 17; DNA: TGTGCCAGCAGCGCCTATGCCACTAGGGACAGACCCTACGAGCAGTACTTC; CDR3: CASSAYATRDRPYEQYF
J: TRBJ1-2; V: TRBV6-2/TRBV6-3; size: -; D: -; length: 11; DNA: TGTGCCAGCAGTGGCCCGACCAACAGGAGTTTC; CDR3: CASSGPTNRSF
J: TRBJ2-7; V: TRBV11-3; size: -; D: -; length: 12; DNA: TGTGCCAGCAGCGCAAGAGCCTACGAGCAGTACTTC; CDR3: CASSARAYEQYF
J: TRBJ2-5; V: TRBV2; size: -; D: TRBD1; length: 14; DNA: TGTGCCAGCAAAGAAGGACAGGGGGGAGAGACCCAGTACTTC; CDR3: CASKEGQGGETQYF
J: TRBJ1-1; V: TRBV13; size: -; D: TRBD1; length: 18; DNA: TGTGCCAGCAGCTTGGGGTTGGGGGACAGAAATATGAACACTGAAGCTTTCTTT; CDR3: CASSLGLGDRNMNTEAFF
J: TRBJ1-5; V: TRBV2; size: -; D: TRBD1; length: 14; DNA: TGTGCCAGCAAGCTCGGGACAGGCAATCAGCCCCAGCATTTT; CDR3: CASKLGTGNQPQHF
J: TRBJ1-1; V: TRBV29-1; size: -; D: -; length: 14; DNA: TGCAGCGTTGAGGGGCAGGGTAGGAAAGCTGAAGCTTTCTTT; CDR3: CSVEGQGRKAEAFF
J: TRBJ1-1; V: TRBV5-1; size: -; D: -; length: 15; DNA: TGCGCCAGCAGCTTGGTTGGGGGAGGGAACACTGAAGCTTTCTTT; CDR3: CASSLVGGGNTEAFF
J: TRBJ2-2; V: TRBV7-6; size: -; D: TRBD1; length: 18; DNA: TGTGCCAGCAGCCGACTCGCAGGGGGCCTTTTGAACACCGGGGAGCTGTTTTTT; CDR3: CASSRLAGGLLNTGELFF
J: TRBJ1-4; V: TRBV2; size: -; D: TRBD1; length: 12; DNA: TGTGCCAGCAGTCTTACCCGGGACAGACTGTTTTTT; CDR3: CASSLTRDRLFF
J: TRBJ2-3; V: TRBV21-1; size: -; D: -; length: 17; DNA: TGTGCCAGCAGCAAAGGTCCGGGACACCATAGCACAGATACGCAGTATTTT; CDR3: CASSKGPGHHSTDTQYF
J: TRBJ2-7; V: TRBV11-2; size: -; D: TRBD1; length: 15; DNA: TGTGCCAGCAGCCCTAACACAGGGGGCCACTACGAGCAGTACTTC; CDR3: CASSPNTGGHYEQYF
J: TRBJ1-1; V: TRBV9; size: -; D: -; length: 13; DNA: TGTGCCAGCAGCGTAAGTCTCAGGACTGAAGCTTTCTTT; CDR3: CASSVSLRTEAFF
J: TRBJ1-1; V: TRBV10-3; size: -; D: -; length: 15; DNA: TGTGCCATCAGTGATTACAGGGCGAGGAACACTGAAGCTTTCTTT; CDR3: CAISDYRARNTEAFF
J: TRBJ2-7; V: TRBV27; size: -; D: TRBD2; length: 14; DNA: TGTGCCAGCAGTTTTAGCGGGAGATCCTACGAGCAGTACTTC; CDR3: CASSFSGRSYEQYF
J: TRBJ2-3; V: TRBV28; size: -; D: TRBD1; length: 18; DNA: TGTGCCAGCAGTACCGGGACAGGCTCACGGAGGGTCACAGATACGCAGTATTTT; CDR3: CASSTGTGSRRVTDTQYF
J: TRBJ1-5; V: TRBV11-2; size: -; D: -; length: 14; DNA: TGTGCCAGCAGCTTAGGAGGACACAATCAGCCCCAGCATTTT; CDR3: CASSLGGHNQPQHF
J: TRBJ1-1; V: TRBV14; size: -; D: -; length: 13; DNA: TGTGCCAGCAGCCAATTAGCAGACACTGAAGCTTTCTTT; CDR3: CASSQLADTEAFF
J: TRBJ1-6; V: TRBV14; size: once; D: -; length: 19; DNA: TGTGCCAGCAGCCAAGATCGTACAGTTGGTGAATCCTATAATTCACCCCTCCACTTT; CDR3: CASSQDRTVGESYNSPLHF
J: TRBJ2-1; V: TRBV28; size: few; D: TRBD2; length: 17; DNA: TGTGCCAGCAGTTTAGGTTTTGTAGCGGGGGGGCCAAGTGAGCAGTTCTTC; CDR3: CASSLGFVAGGPSEQFF
J: TRBJ1-4; V: TRBV19; size: -; D: -; length: 13; DNA: TGTGCCAGTAGTGAAATCGGGGGGGAAAAACTGTTTTTT; CDR3: CASSEIGGEKLFF
J: TRBJ1-1; V: TRBV20-1; size: -; D: -; length: 11; DNA: TGCAGTGCTAGCAGGGACACTGAAGCTTTCTTT; CDR3: CSASRDTEAFF
J: TRBJ1-5; V: TRBV30; size: -; D: -; length: 15; DNA: TGTGCCTGGAGTGTAGGGTCAGGGCGGACGGAGCCCCAGCATTTT; CDR3: CAWSVGSGRTEPQHF
J: TRBJ1-6; V: TRBV28; size: -; D: -; length: 12; DNA: TGTGCCAGCCGCTATCCCCTTTCACCCCTCCACTTT; CDR3: CASRYPLSPLHF
J: TRBJ2-3; V: TRBV4-1; size: -; D: -; length: 15; DNA: TGCGCCAGCAGCCAAGACGGGGGACCCGCAGATACGCAGTATTTT; CDR3: CASSQDGGPADTQYF
J: TRBJ1-4; V: TRBV5-1; size: -; D: -; length: 14; DNA: TGCGCCAGCAGGTCCAGTCCATCTAATGAAAAACTGTTTTTT; CDR3: CASRSSPSNEKLFF
J: TRBJ2-1; V: TRBV6-2/TRBV6-3; size: once; D: TRBD2; length: 14; DNA: TGTGCCAGCAGTACCCGGGACTATTACAATGAGCAGTTCTTC; CDR3: CASSTRDYYNEQFF
J: TRBJ1-5; V: TRBV29-1; size: -; D: TRBD1; length: 14; DNA: TGCAGCGTTGCGACAGGGTATAGCAATCAGCCCCAGCATTTT; CDR3: CSVATGYSNQPQHF
J: TRBJ2-1; V: TRBV12-5; size: -; D: TRBD2; length: 19; DNA: TGTGCTAGTGGTTTACTCCCTAGCGGGAGATCTCCCCTCTTCAATGAGCAGTTCTTC; CDR3: CASGLLPSGRSPLFNEQFF
J: TRBJ2-4; V: TRBV7-8; size: -; D: -; length: 12; DNA: TGTGCCAGCAGCGACTTGGAAAACATTCAGTACTTC; CDR3: CASSDLENIQYF
J: TRBJ2-1; V: TRBV11-1; size: -; D: -; length: 16; DNA: TGTGCCAGCAGCTTAGGAAGACAGATCTTGGGCAATGAGCAGTTCTTC; CDR3: CASSLGRQILGNEQFF
J: TRBJ1-3; V: TRBV28; size: -; D: -; length: 13; DNA: TGTGCCAGCAGTCCAACAGCGGAAAACACCATATATTTT; CDR3: CASSPTAENTIYF
J: TRBJ2-7; V: TRBV7-9; size: -; D: TRBD2; length: 16; DNA: TGTGCCAGCAGCCCCGGGACTAGCGGGAGGGACTACGAGCAGTACTTC; CDR3: CASSPGTSGRDYEQYF
J: TRBJ1-3; V: TRBV2; size: few; D: -; length: 14; DNA: TGTGCCAGCAGTGAGGCGGTATCTGGAAACACCATATATTTT; CDR3: CASSEAVSGNTIYF
J: TRBJ1-2; V: TRBV7-2; size: -; D: TRBD1; length: 13; DNA: TGTGCCAGCAGCTCCGGACAGGCCTATGGCTACACCTTC; CDR3: CASSSGQAYGYTF
J: TRBJ2-1; V: TRBV2; size: -; D: -; length: 13; DNA: TGTGCCAGCAGGATGGACAGAATCAATGAGCAGTTCTTC; CDR3: CASRMDRINEQFF
J: TRBJ2-1; V: TRBV9; size: -; D: -; length: 15; DNA: TGTGCCAGCAGCGTAGAGGGGAACCCCTACAATGAGCAGTTCTTC; CDR3: CASSVEGNPYNEQFF
J: TRBJ1-6; V: TRBV3-1/TRBV3-2; size: -; D: -; length: 14; DNA: TGTGCCAGCAGCCCGAGCGAGAGAAACTCACCCCTCCACTTT; CDR3: CASSPSERNSPLHF
J: TRBJ2-1; V: TRBV27; size: -; D: TRBD2; length: 18; DNA: TGTGCCAGCAGTTTCCTCCACCTAGCGGGAGGGGCCTACAATGAGCAGTTCTTC; CDR3: CASSFLHLAGGAYNEQFF